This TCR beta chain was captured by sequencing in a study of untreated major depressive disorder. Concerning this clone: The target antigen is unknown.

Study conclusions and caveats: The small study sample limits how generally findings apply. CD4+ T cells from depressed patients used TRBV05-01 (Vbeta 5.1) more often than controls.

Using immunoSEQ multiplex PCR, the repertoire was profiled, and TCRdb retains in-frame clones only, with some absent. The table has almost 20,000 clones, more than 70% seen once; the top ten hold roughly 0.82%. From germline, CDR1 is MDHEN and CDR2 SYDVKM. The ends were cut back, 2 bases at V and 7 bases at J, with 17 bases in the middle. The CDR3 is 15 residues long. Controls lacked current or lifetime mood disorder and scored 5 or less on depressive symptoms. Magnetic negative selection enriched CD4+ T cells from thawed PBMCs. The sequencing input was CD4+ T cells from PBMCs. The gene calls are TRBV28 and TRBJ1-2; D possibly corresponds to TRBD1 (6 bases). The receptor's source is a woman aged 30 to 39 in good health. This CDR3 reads CASSLTRGQISGYTF. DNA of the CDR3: TGTGCCAGCAGTTTAACCCGAGGACAGATCAGTGGCTACACCTTC.